The 26 T cell receptor beta chains given below trace back to one sample, sequenced in a study of T cell repertoires in cytomegalovirus infection. MiXCR, run by TCRdb on the reads, gives a single entry per CDR3 protein. The sample carries 740,000 or so distinct CDR3 sequences, 35% recorded once. Sequenced input: PBMCs. The receptors were sampled from a human donor in good health (CMV status not recorded). Some clones in this sample may be carry-over from other donors' samples.

This clonotype occurred many times. The junction departs from germline at one end; a sequencing error may be responsible. The chain links TRBV7-2 to TRBJ2-7, with D unresolved. CDR1 is SGHTA, CDR2 FQGNSA, per germline. The CDR3 covers 13 residues. CDR3 bases: TGTGCCAGCAGTTTAGAGTCATCCTACGAGCAGTACTTC. Protein product: CASSLESSYEQYF.

A remark on this clonotype: The germline gene is not matched at one end of the junction; a read error may be the cause. J is TRBJ1-2 and V is TRBV19; D gene ambiguous. In germline, CDR1 is LNHDA, CDR2 SQIVND (reference sequence). This CDR3 spans 14 amino acids. The CDR3 bases are TGTGCCATTAGTATAGAGTTACGGGGATCTGGCTACACCTTC. Protein sequence: CAISIELRGSGYTF.

This clonotype showed up many times. The rearrangement uses TRBV7-2 and TRBJ2-3, with 11 bases aligning to TRBD1. With 1 base clipped from V and 4 bases from J, the junction kept 7 bases outside the gene matches. The CDR3 is 17 residues long. Germline V gene lookup returns CDR1 SGHTA and CDR2 FQGNSA. The CDR3 loop reads CASSLGLSGQGADTQYF. CDR3 in DNA: TGTGCCAGCAGCTTAGGCTTGTCGGGACAGGGGGCAGATACGCAGTATTTT.

This clonotype was observed many times. Here the CDR3 DNA reads TGTGCCAGCAGTTTACAACCAAGGGCCTCCTACGAGCAGTACTTC. It translates to CASSLQPRASYEQYF. The chain links TRBV28 to TRBJ2-7, with D uncertain. Germline V gene sequence: CDR1 MDHEN, CDR2 SYDVKM. The CDR3 extends over 15 amino acids. V was trimmed by 2 bases and J by 0 bases, leaving 11 bases between them.

This clonotype was detected a few times. The chain has TRBV19 and TRBJ2-1, with TRBD1 as a possible D gene (6 bases). V was clipped by 7 bases and J by 1 base, with 14 bases between them. The CDR3 loop spans 15 amino acids. CDR1 and CDR2 (germline): LNHDA, SQIVND (reference sequence). CDR3 in amino acids: CASNDRYQSYNEQFF. CDR3 nucleotide sequence: TGTGCCAGTAACGACAGGTACCAGTCCTACAATGAGCAGTTCTTC.

The gene calls are TRBV6-5 and TRBJ2-7; D is uncertain. V dropped 4 bases and J dropped 2 bases, with 21 bases sitting between them. This CDR3 contains 17 residues. CDR1 and CDR2 (germline): MNHEY, SVGAGI. Here the CDR3 DNA reads TGTGCCAGCAGTTCCCTCAACCCCAACGGCAGAGCCTACGAGCAGTACTTC. Translation gives CASSSLNPNGRAYEQYF.

As regards this clonotype: Since a much larger clone is just one base distant, this may be a read error. The chain links TRBV12-3 or TRBV12-4 to TRBJ2-1; D may correspond to TRBD1 or TRBD2 (5 bases each). The V gene lost 6 bases and the J gene lost 0 bases, with 21 bases spanning the gap. CDR3 length: 18 amino acids. CDR3 bases: TGTGCCAGCAGAGCCGGAGTAGCTGGGGGTAGCTCCTACAATGAGCAGTTCTTC. Its protein is CASRAGVAGGSSYNEQFF.

This clonotype showed up many times. V usage is TRBV7-2 and J usage is TRBJ1-4; possibly TRBD1 for D (5 bases). Germline V lookup: CDR1 SGHTA, CDR2 FQGNSA. CDR3 size: 13 residues. V lost 5 bases and J lost 10, with 14 bases in between. The DNA of the CDR3 is TGTGCCAGCAGCCTTACCCAGGGTACAAAACTGTTTTTT. It yields the protein CASSLTQGTKLFF.

This clonotype has more than one count but fewer than ten. This chain connects TRBV13 to TRBJ2-1; 9 nucleotides match TRBD1. The germline CDR1 and CDR2 sequences are PRHDT and FYEKMQ (reference sequence). The CDR3 is made up of 16 amino acids. The J segment lost 6 bases and the V segment lost 5 bases, leaving 11 bases of the junction unmatched. The CDR3 spells CASSKTGTGSLNEQFF. CDR3 bases: TGTGCCAGCAGCAAAACCGGGACAGGGAGCCTCAATGAGCAGTTCTTC.

The genes are TRBV19 and TRBJ2-5; D is perhaps TRBD1 (6 bases). Germline V CDR1 and CDR2: LNHDA, SQIVND (reference sequence). The CDR3 runs 13 residues. V was shortened by 8 bases and J by 5 bases, with 15 bases between the two germline ends. CDR3 DNA sequence: TGTGCCAGTGGCTCACAGGGATTGGAGACCCAGTACTTC. Translation gives CASGSQGLETQYF.

This clonotype was seen a handful of times. The J gene is TRBJ1-1, the V gene TRBV25-1; 7 nucleotides match TRBD1. V lost 3 bases, J lost 10 bases, and 11 bases stayed unmatched. This CDR3 contains 14 residues. Germline assignment: CDR1 MGHDK and CDR2 SYGVNS. The CDR3 sequence is CASSDSPGQRGAFF. The CDR3, as DNA: TGTGCCAGCAGTGATTCCCCGGGACAGCGAGGAGCTTTCTTT.

The chain combines TRBV19 with TRBJ1-5; the D is unclear. Germline V gene lookup returns CDR1 LNHDA and CDR2 SQIVND (reference sequence). The CDR3 covers 12 residues. The ends were cut back, 1 base at V and 9 bases at J, with 7 bases in the middle. CDR3 DNA: TGTGCCAGTAGTATAGGGGCAACGCCCCAGCATTTT. Protein product: CASSIGATPQHF.

V gene TRBV25-1 combines with J gene TRBJ1-5; 8 bases fit TRBD1. J gave up 0 bases and V 4 bases, and 2 bases lay outside the gene matches. CDR1 is MGHDK and CDR2 is SYGVNS in the germline V gene. This CDR3 spans 15 amino acids. The CDR3 DNA is TGTGCCAGCAGTGCGGGACAGGATAGCAATCAGCCCCAGCATTTT. It translates to CASSAGQDSNQPQHF.

The rearrangement uses TRBV5-6 and TRBJ2-4, with 10 positions matching TRBD1. This CDR3 is built from 16 residues. Germline-derived CDR1 and CDR2 are SGHDT and YYEEEE. V was clipped by 3 bases and J by 0 bases; unmatched bases: 3. The CDR3 DNA reads TGTGCCAGCAGCTGGGGGACAGGGGAAGCCAAAAACATTCAGTACTTC. This translates into CASSWGTGEAKNIQYF.

V gene TRBV7-2 combines with J gene TRBJ2-3; 7 nucleotides align to TRBD2. Germline V gene sequence: CDR1 SGHTA, CDR2 FQGNSA. The trim removed 1 base at V and 3 bases at J, leaving 10 bases unmatched. The CDR3 sequence is 17 residues long. The chain's CDR3 is CASSLEGAGAGTDTQYF. In DNA, the CDR3 is TGTGCCAGCAGCTTAGAAGGGGCGGGAGCTGGTACAGATACGCAGTATTTT.

The chain combines TRBV28 with TRBJ2-2, with no clear D. Trimming removed 7 bases at V and 9 bases at J, with 9 bases between. This CDR3 is 11 amino acids long. Germline CDR1 is MDHEN and CDR2 is SYDVKM. This CDR3 is CASKVVRELFF. The CDR3 DNA reads TGTGCCAGCAAGGTGGTCCGGGAGCTGTTTTTT.

V gene TRBV4-1 combines with J gene TRBJ1-6, with 10 bases aligning to TRBD1. Germline CDR1 is MGHRA and CDR2 is YSYEKL. The junction had 12 bases not matched to a gene; V was cut back by 0 bases and J by 7 bases. CDR3 size: 19 residues. CDR3 protein: CASSQDKGDRGRKNSPLHF. The CDR3, as DNA: TGCGCCAGCAGCCAAGATAAGGGAGACAGGGGGCGAAAAAATTCACCCCTCCACTTT.

This chain connects TRBV7-6 to TRBJ1-6; the D gene is possibly TRBD1 (5 bases). V was pared by 4 bases and J by 7 bases, with 11 bases between. The CDR3 is 14 residues long. CDR1 is SGHVS and CDR2 is FNYEAQ in the germline V gene. The CDR3, as DNA: TGTGCCAGCAGCTCCGCGGGGGGAAATTCACCCCTCCACTTT. The encoded protein is CASSSAGGNSPLHF.

This clonotype occurred a few times. The chain carries TRBV7-8 and TRBJ2-7; D is possibly TRBD1 (5 bases). Trimming removed 5 bases at V and 3 bases at J, with 14 bases between. CDR1 is SGHVS, CDR2 FQNEAQ, per germline. CDR3 length: 14 residues. The CDR3 sequence is CASSVDRINYEQYF. CDR3 bases: TGTGCCAGCAGCGTAGACAGAATAAACTACGAGCAGTACTTC.

This clonotype was observed a few times. V gene TRBV7-8 combines with J gene TRBJ1-4, with D tentatively TRBD1 (5 bases). CDR1 is SGHVS and CDR2 is FQNEAQ in the germline V gene. V was pared by 1 base and J by 4 bases, with 10 bases between. The CDR3 runs 15 residues. The CDR3 DNA reads as TGTGCCAGCAGCTTAGGGGGCGTTGGTAATGAAAAACTGTTTTTT. Amino acid sequence: CASSLGGVGNEKLFF.

The V gene is TRBV7-6, the J gene TRBJ1-3; D not certain. With 1 base removed from V and 5 bases from J, the gap between germline ends came to 15 bases. CDR1 and CDR2 (germline): SGHVS, FNYEAQ. The CDR3 is 16 residues long. The CDR3 DNA sequence: TGTGCCAGCAGCTTAGATCTTGACCCGGTGAGAAACACCATATATTTT. Translated: CASSLDLDPVRNTIYF. Drawing the rest from reference TRBV7-6 and TRBJ1-3, the complete variable domain is GAGVSQSPRYKVTKRGQDVALRCDPISGHVSLYWYRQALGQGPEFLTYFNYEAQQDKSGLPNDRFSAERPEGSISTLTIQRTEQRDSAMYRCASSLDLDPVRNTIYFGEGSWLTVV.

About this clonotype: Since a much larger clone is just one base distant, this may be a read error. The chain couples TRBV28 to TRBJ2-7; 7 bases match TRBD1. The CDR3 consists of 14 residues. CDR1 is MDHEN and CDR2 is SYDVKM in the germline V gene. This chain's CDR3 is CASSFRGQLYEQHF. CDR3 nucleotide sequence: TGTGCCAGCAGTTTCCGGGGACAGCTCTACGAGCAGCACTTC.

This clonotype was observed a handful of times. The chain joins TRBV2 to TRBJ1-5; 7 bases match TRBD1. After removal of 5 bases from V and 15 bases from J, the junction contained 7 bases not matched to a gene. The CDR3 spans 11 residues. Per germline, CDR1 SNHLY and CDR2 FYNNEI. The CDR3 sequence is CASSTQGVVHF. The CDR3 nucleotides read TGTGCCAGCAGTACTCAGGGGGTGGTGCATTTT.

A word on this clonotype: Since the CDR3 does not end with the conserved phenylalanine or tryptophan, this likely comes from a read error. The chain uses TRBV7-2 and TRBJ2-3, with D uncertain. Germline CDR1 is SGHTA and CDR2 is FQGNSA. The CDR3 contains 13 residues. V shed 1 base and J shed 2 bases, with 4 bases lying between them. As DNA, the CDR3 is TGTGCCAGCAGCTTAGGTCCCACAGATACGCAGTATTTG. Its protein is CASSLGPTDTQYL.

The V and J genes are TRBV11-2 and TRBJ2-5; D is possibly TRBD1 (5 bases). V gave up 1 base and J gave up 1 base, with 7 bases separating them. The CDR3 has 14 residues. Germline V gene data show CDR1 as SGHAT and CDR2 as FQNNGV. As DNA, the CDR3 is TGTGCCAGCAGCTTAGTTCAGGGCCAAGAGACCCAGTACTTC. This translates into CASSLVQGQETQYF.

The chain is built from TRBV20-1 and TRBJ2-1; no clear D. The germline V gene encodes CDR1 DFQATT and CDR2 SNEGSKA (reference sequence). Trimming cost V 0 bases and J 8 bases, with 8 bases left between them. The CDR3 spans 12 residues. The CDR3 reads CSARDLVYEQFF. CDR3 in DNA: TGCAGTGCTAGAGATCTAGTTTATGAGCAGTTCTTC.